Shown below are 4 T cell receptor beta chains from a single sample sequenced in a study of cytomegalovirus exposure and HLA in healthy donors. In the PCR, 60 Vbeta and 13 Jbeta primers were used. This table comes from immunoSEQ multiplex PCR, and its TCRdb copy is limited to in-frame clones, with some not included. The sample carries 100,000 to 150,000 clones, about 79% recorded once. The material sequenced was PBMCs. The receptors derive from a man aged 50 or older in good health and CMV-seronegative.

The CDR3 sequence: CASSSSGSTDTQYF. In DNA form, the CDR3 reads TGCGCCAGCAGCTCTAGCGGCAGCACAGATACGCAGTATTTT. The rearrangement uses TRBV5-1 and TRBJ2-3, with 7 bases aligning to TRBD2. V shed 3 bases, J shed 0 bases, and the junction held 1 base outside the gene matches. The CDR3 runs to 14 residues. The germline V gene has CDR1 SGHRS and CDR2 YFSETQ.

A few counts support this clone. V usage is TRBV5-6 and J usage is TRBJ2-2; no firm D call. V was trimmed by 6 bases and J by 4 bases, leaving 13 bases between them. The CDR3 consists of 14 residues. Looked up from germline, CDR1 is SGHDT and CDR2 is YYEEEE. The CDR3 sequence: CASTNRLITGELFF. Written as DNA, the CDR3 is TGTGCCAGCACCAATAGACTGATCACCGGGGAGCTGTTTTTT.

J is TRBJ2-2 and V is TRBV18; D perhaps matches TRBD2 (6 bases). CDR3 size: 16 residues. CDR1 is KGHSH, CDR2 LQKENI, per germline. V lost 1 base and J 4 bases, leaving 13 bases between the germline ends. CDR3 region: CASSPLPSAGTGELFF. The CDR3 DNA reads as TGTGCCAGCTCACCACTGCCTAGCGCGGGCACCGGGGAGCTGTTTTTT.

This clone was seen a handful of times. The chain carries TRBV7-9 and TRBJ1-1; D is perhaps TRBD1 (6 bases). V was shortened by 5 bases and J by 0 bases, with 10 bases between the two germline ends. The V gene's germline CDR1 is SEHNR and CDR2 FQNEAQ (reference sequence). This CDR3 spans 14 amino acids. CDR3 region: CASSPGQMNTEAFF. CDR3 bases: TGTGCCAGCAGCCCCGGACAGATGAACACTGAAGCTTTCTTT.